A single sample gave rise to the 28 T cell receptor beta chains below, sequenced in a study of shared clonotypes between healthy human individuals. Method: immunoSEQ multiplex PCR; TCRdb's copy keeps in-frame clones and lacks some. The data contain roughly 1,100,000 clones, under 80% of them singletons. The specimen sequenced was memory CD4+ T cells sorted from blood. As for subset: CD45RA-negative fraction. Receptors were obtained from a man younger than 30 in good health.

This clone has only a few counts. The genes are TRBV18 and TRBJ2-5, with no clear D. The CDR3 contains 12 residues. V lost 3 bases to trimming and J lost 5 bases, with 7 bases between them. Germline V lookup: CDR1 KGHSH, CDR2 LQKENI. CDR3 in DNA: TGTGCCAGCTCACCGGAGTGGGAGACCCAGTACTTC. This codes for CASSPEWETQYF.

This clone appeared a few times. The genes are TRBV19 and TRBJ2-7; D might be TRBD2 (6 bases). In germline, CDR1 is LNHDA, CDR2 SQIVND (reference sequence). This CDR3 comprises 13 residues. V shed 5 bases and J shed 6 bases, with 14 bases lying between them. The CDR3 coding sequence is TGTGCCAGTAGTCGGGACGGGGAGGCCGAGCAGTACTTC. Translated, it gives CASSRDGEAEQYF. Supplemented by reference TRBV19 and TRBJ2-7, the full variable domain reads DGGITQSPKYLFRKEGQNVTLSCEQNLNHDAMYWYRQDPGQGLRLIYYSQIVNDFQKGDIAEGYSVSREKKESFPLTVTSAQKNPTAFYLCASSRDGEAEQYFGPGTRLTVT.

A word on this clone: The sample contains more than one DNA sequence encoding this CDR3. This chain uses TRBV18 with TRBJ2-5, with 9 positions matching TRBD1. Germline loops: CDR1 KGHSH, CDR2 LQKENI. The CDR3 loop spans 13 amino acids. With 4 bases clipped from V and 4 bases from J, the junction kept 1 base outside the gene matches. CDR3: CASSQDRGETQYF. DNA for the CDR3: TGTGCCAGCTCACAGGACAGGGGAGAGACCCAGTACTTC.

The chain is built from TRBV2 and TRBJ1-2; D possibly corresponds to TRBD1 (5 bases). Germline lookup yields CDR1 SNHLY and CDR2 FYNNEI. CDR3 length: 16 amino acids. V lost 2 bases and J 7 bases, leaving 20 bases between the germline ends. In DNA form, the CDR3 reads TGTGCCAGCAGTGAACTACGTTCCGGGGGAAGTGGTGGCTACACCTTC. Protein sequence: CASSELRSGGSGGYTF.

For this clone: The identical CDR3 is also encoded by other nucleotide sequences in the sample. This rearrangement joins TRBV9 to TRBJ2-3, with TRBD2 identical over 10 bases. Germline V lookup: CDR1 SGDLS, CDR2 YYNGEE. The CDR3 consists of 15 residues. J gave up 1 base and V 2 bases, and 1 base lay outside the gene matches. The CDR3 sequence is CASSVGLAGTDTQYF. The CDR3 region has the DNA TGTGCCAGCAGCGTCGGACTAGCGGGCACAGATACGCAGTATTTT.

V is TRBV5-4 and J is TRBJ2-1, with D maybe TRBD2 (7 bases). Trimming cost V 6 bases and J 2 bases, with 12 bases left between them. CDR3 length: 14 residues. Germline V gene lookup returns CDR1 SGHNT and CDR2 YYREEE (reference sequence). In DNA, the CDR3 is TGTGCCAGCACCCGGGGGGCCCCCTACAATGAGCAGTTCTTC. Translated: CASTRGAPYNEQFF.

The CDR3 reads CASREDRVDRYTF. CDR3 DNA sequence: TGTGCCAGTAGAGAAGACAGGGTCGATCGCTACACCTTC. The chain links TRBV19 to TRBJ1-2; TRBD1 matches at 7 bases. V shed 6 bases and J 9 bases; nucleotides not matched to a gene: 10. There are 13 residues in the CDR3. Germline CDR1 LNHDA, CDR2 SQIVND (reference sequence).

Notes on this clone: The same CDR3 can be traced to other DNA sequences in this sample. V is TRBV5-1 and J is TRBJ2-3; possibly TRBD2 for D (5 bases). Germline V gene sequence: CDR1 SGHRS, CDR2 YFSETQ. The CDR3 length is 14 residues. Trimming shortened V by 1 base and J by 1 base, and 7 bases separated the two germline ends. The DNA of the CDR3 is TGCGCCAGCAGCTTGTCCGGGGGCACAGATACGCAGTATTTT. Its translation: CASSLSGGTDTQYF. The complete variable domain, with remaining parts taken from reference TRBV5-1 and TRBJ2-3, reads KAGVTQTPRYLIKTRGQQVTLSCSPISGHRSVSWYQQTPGQGLQFLFEYFSETQRNKGNFPGRFSGRQFSNSRSEMNVSTLELGDSALYLCASSLSGGTDTQYFGPGTRLTVL.

This chain connects TRBV5-1 to TRBJ1-6; weak D call: TRBD1 (6 bases). Germline CDR1 reads SGHRS; CDR2 reads YFSETQ. Trimming removed 2 bases from V and 3 bases from J, with 9 bases in between. The CDR3 runs 15 residues. DNA for the CDR3: TGCGCCAGCAGCTTATCAGGGGTCTATAATTCACCCCTCCACTTT. Translation gives CASSLSGVYNSPLHF.

The CDR3 DNA reads as TGTGCCAGCAGTTTCGCAGGCTCCAATGAAAAACTGTTTTTT. Encoded protein: CASSFAGSNEKLFF. This chain uses TRBV27 with TRBJ1-4; D is ambiguous. Germline CDR1 MNHEY, CDR2 SMNVEV (reference sequence). Trimming cost V 3 bases and J 5 bases, with 10 bases left between them. CDR3 size: 14 residues.

The CDR3 nucleotides read TGTGCCAGCAGTTTAAAACAGGGACTTAACACCGGGGAGCTGTTTTTT. This encodes CASSLKQGLNTGELFF. The rearrangement joins TRBV27 to TRBJ2-2; D is perhaps TRBD1 or TRBD2 (6 bases each). Germline values: CDR1 MNHEY, CDR2 SMNVEV (reference sequence). CDR3 length: 16 amino acids. The ends were cut back, 2 bases at V and 2 bases at J, with 12 bases in the middle.

V usage is TRBV6-5 and J usage is TRBJ2-3, with D unresolved. Trimming took off 5 bases at V and 1 base at J, with 10 bases between the two ends. This CDR3 contains 14 residues. The germline CDR1 and CDR2 sequences are MNHEY and SVGAGI. CDR3 DNA sequence: TGTGCCAGCAGTCCCATCGAACGCACAGATACGCAGTATTTT. Protein product: CASSPIERTDTQYF.

There are many counts of this clone. V is TRBV27 and J is TRBJ2-2; TRBD1 agrees at 7 bases. This CDR3 comprises 14 residues. The V gene end was trimmed by 4 bases and the J gene end by 5 bases; junction bases not matched to a gene: 4. CDR1 is MNHEY and CDR2 is SMNVEV in the germline V gene (reference sequence). The CDR3 coding sequence is TGTGCCAGCAGTTCAGGGGGAACAACCGGGGAGCTGTTTTTT. Its protein product is CASSSGGTTGELFF.

This chain connects TRBV29-1 to TRBJ2-7; D unresolved. The CDR3 covers 15 residues. Germline V gene lookup returns CDR1 SQVTM and CDR2 ANQGSEA. V was clipped by 0 bases and J by 2 bases, with 14 bases between them. The CDR3 reads CSVEDWISGAYEQYF. The CDR3 coding sequence is TGCAGCGTTGAAGACTGGATTAGTGGGGCCTACGAGCAGTACTTC.

V is TRBV6-1 and J is TRBJ2-5; 8 nucleotides agree with TRBD1. Germline assignment: CDR1 MNHNS and CDR2 SASEGT. V lost 4 bases to trimming and J lost 2 bases; unmatched junction nucleotides: 9. The CDR3 is made up of 16 amino acids. The CDR3 loop reads CASSGHRGRNQETQYF. CDR3 nucleotide sequence: TGTGCCAGCAGTGGACACAGGGGGAGGAATCAAGAGACCCAGTACTTC.

V is TRBV6-1 and J is TRBJ1-4, with 8 positions matching TRBD1. The germline CDR1 and CDR2 sequences are MNHNS and SASEGT. The CDR3 loop spans 14 amino acids. V dropped 6 bases and J dropped 6; count of bases not matched to a gene: 6. As DNA, the CDR3 is TGTGCCAGCAGGGGGAGACAGGGGTATGAAAAACTGTTTTTT. As protein: CASRGRQGYEKLFF.

The rearrangement uses TRBV7-2 and TRBJ2-1; the match to TRBD1 covers 10 bases. Germline V lookup: CDR1 SGHTA, CDR2 FQGNSA. V gave up 5 bases and J gave up 5 bases; unmatched junction bases: 9. CDR3 size: 16 residues. The CDR3 DNA reads TGTGCCAGCAGCCCCCGAGGGACAGGGGTGGACAATGAGCAGTTCTTC. Translated, it gives CASSPRGTGVDNEQFF. The variable domain in full, completed from reference TRBV7-2 and TRBJ2-1, reads GAGVSQSPSNKVTEKGKDVELRCDPISGHTALYWYRQSLGQGLEFLIYFQGNSAPDKSGLPSDRFSAERTGGSVSTLTIQRTQQEDSAVYLCASSPRGTGVDNEQFFGPGTRLTVL.

V is TRBV6-5 and J is TRBJ1-1, with D perhaps TRBD1 (5 bases). This CDR3 region has 16 residues. V shed 0 bases and J shed 8 bases, with 19 bases lying between them. The germline V gene encodes CDR1 MNHEY and CDR2 SVGAGI. The CDR3 DNA sequence: TGTGCCAGCAGTTACTCATCCGGGCCTCGGAAGGGGGAAGCTTTCTTT. This encodes CASSYSSGPRKGEAFF.

The chain links TRBV9 to TRBJ2-1; 12 bases line up with TRBD1. Germline values: CDR1 SGDLS, CDR2 YYNGEE. V shed 4 bases, J shed 6 bases, and the junction held 11 bases outside the gene matches. The CDR3 runs to 17 residues. CDR3 bases: TGTGCCAGCAGCCTTCGCCCGGGACAGGGGGCTCTCAATGAGCAGTTCTTC. It is translated as CASSLRPGQGALNEQFF.

V is TRBV4-1 and J is TRBJ2-3; D is ambiguous. Trimming took off 1 base at V and 4 bases at J, with 9 bases between the two ends. The CDR3 runs 14 residues. In germline, CDR1 is MGHRA, CDR2 YSYEKL. CDR3 coding DNA: TGCGCCAGCAGCCAAGTCGAATGGTCAGATACGCAGTATTTT. Translation: CASSQVEWSDTQYF.

This clone was seen only once. This chain connects TRBV7-8 to TRBJ1-5; D perhaps matches TRBD1 (5 bases). CDR1 and CDR2 from the germline V gene are SGHVS and FQNEAQ. The CDR3 consists of 15 residues. V lost 3 bases, J lost 5 bases, and 14 bases lay in between. The DNA for the CDR3 is TGTGCCAGCAGCTTTACGAGTTCAGGGTATCAGCCCCAGCATTTT. Its translation: CASSFTSSGYQPQHF.

This clone appeared once. The chain joins TRBV10-3 to TRBJ2-7; the D gene could be TRBD1 or TRBD2 (7 bases each). The CDR3 totals 12 residues. Looked up from germline, CDR1 is ENHRY and CDR2 is SYGVKD. V was cut by 10 bases and J by 5 bases, with 15 bases left in between. CDR3 amino acids: CATGGGSDEQYF. Written as DNA, the CDR3 is TGTGCCACAGGGGGGGGATCTGACGAGCAGTACTTC.

The genes are TRBV7-3 and TRBJ1-3; D remains unclear. Germline loops: CDR1 SGHTA, CDR2 FQGTGA. The CDR3 consists of 15 residues. With 2 bases removed from V and 0 bases from J, the gap between germline ends came to 8 bases. CDR3 sequence: CASSLGLYSGNTIYF. The CDR3, as DNA: TGTGCCAGCAGCTTAGGACTCTACTCTGGAAACACCATATATTTT.

About this clone: The sample contains more than one DNA sequence encoding this CDR3. V usage is TRBV30 and J usage is TRBJ2-1, with 12 bases matching TRBD2. Germline V gene data show CDR1 as GTSNPN and CDR2 as SVGIG (reference sequence). V dropped 2 bases and J dropped 6; count of bases not matched to a gene: 8. The CDR3 covers 16 residues. The CDR3 nucleotides read TGTGCCTGGAGTCCCTGGACTAGCGGGACCGGCAATGAGCAGTTCTTC. Translated: CAWSPWTSGTGNEQFF.

The genes are TRBV18 and TRBJ1-5, with 7 bases that match TRBD1. This CDR3 region has 15 residues. CDR1 is KGHSH and CDR2 is LQKENI in the germline V gene. J was trimmed by 2 bases and V by 6 bases; bases with no gene match: 7. CDR3 nucleotides: TGTGCCAGCTCCCGACAGGGCGGGGGCAATCAGCCCCAGCATTTT. Amino acids: CASSRQGGGNQPQHF.

This sequence joins TRBV27 and TRBJ1-4; 9 nucleotides line up with TRBD1. The length of the CDR3 is 12 residues. Germline CDR1 reads MNHEY; CDR2 reads SMNVEV (reference sequence). V lost 10 bases and J lost 9; bases outside the gene matches: 6. The DNA of the CDR3 is TGTGCCAACGGGACAGGGTTTAAAAAACTGTTTTTT. It specifies CANGTGFKKLFF.

This clone was detected once. The rearrangement uses TRBV25-1 and TRBJ2-2; D is undetermined. This CDR3 contains 14 residues. Deletions cut 5 bases from V and 1 base from J, with 8 bases between. From germline, CDR1 is MGHDK and CDR2 SYGVNS. This CDR3 is CASSWAGNTGELFF. The CDR3 DNA reads TGTGCCAGCAGTTGGGCAGGGAACACCGGGGAGCTGTTTTTT.

This clone appeared a few times. The chain recombines TRBV11-2 with TRBJ2-7; TRBD1 matches 7 bases. This CDR3 has 15 amino acids. Germline V gene lookup returns CDR1 SGHAT and CDR2 FQNNGV. V shed 1 base, J shed 2 bases, and the junction held 5 bases outside the gene matches. In DNA, the CDR3 is TGTGCCAGCAGCTTAGTAGGGGGCCCGACCTACGAGCAGTACTTC. Its protein product is CASSLVGGPTYEQYF.